Each of the 10 T cell receptor beta chains below was sequenced from the same sample in a study of regulatory T cells in long-lasting Graves disease. The authors built TCR beta libraries using iRepertoire HTBI primers and Arm-PCR of CDR3 regions. Each CDR3 protein is one row after TCRdb ran MiXCR on the multiplex PCR reads. The sample consists of 400,000 to 500,000 distinct CDR3 sequences, roughly 21% of them appearing once. As to time point: persistent/refractory GD, antithyroid drugs over 5 years with positive TRAb. Making the TCR library involved RNA that had been extracted from PBMCs. The sample was peripheral blood mononuclear cells (PBMCs), taken when the disease was refractory, from a patient treated with antithyroid drugs. These receptors came from a female donor with Graves disease.

The chain is built from TRBV6-2 or TRBV6-3 and TRBJ2-7, with D uncertain. The CDR3 extends over 12 amino acids. V was clipped by 7 bases and J by 2 bases, with 9 bases between them. Germline CDR1 reads MNHEY; CDR2 reads SVGEGT. CDR3 protein: CASILKTYEQYF. The CDR3 nucleotides read TGTGCCAGCATTCTCAAGACCTACGAGCAGTACTTC.

Concerning this clonotype: One end of the junction is discordant with germline, which a read error may explain. This chain links TRBV18 with TRBJ2-5, with 8 positions matching TRBD1. CDR3 length: 15 amino acids. The germline gives CDR1 KGHSH, CDR2 LQKENI. The CDR3 here is CAISPQGTGEETQYF. As DNA, the CDR3 is TGTGCCATCTCACCACAGGGGACAGGCGAGGAGACCCAGTACTTC.

At least ten counts were recorded for this clonotype. This chain links TRBV2 with TRBJ2-7, with 9 nucleotides matching TRBD1. The CDR3 is 14 residues long. The germline CDR1 and CDR2 sequences are SNHLY and FYNNEI. V dropped 6 bases and J dropped 3; count of bases not matched to a gene: 6. CDR3 in amino acids: CASRVQGAGYEQYF. The DNA for the CDR3 is TGTGCCAGCAGAGTACAGGGGGCAGGCTACGAGCAGTACTTC.

This clonotype was observed a handful of times. The genes are TRBV14 and TRBJ1-1; D ambiguous. V dropped 6 bases and J dropped 6 bases, with 8 bases sitting between them. The CDR3 spans 11 residues. Germline loops: CDR1 SGHDN, CDR2 FVKESK. The CDR3 region is CASRGGAEAFF. The DNA of the CDR3 is TGTGCCAGCAGAGGTGGCGCTGAAGCTTTCTTT.

This clonotype was seen at least ten times. This chain links TRBV2 with TRBJ1-1; D remains unclear. The germline V gene has CDR1 SNHLY and CDR2 FYNNEI. CDR3 length: 13 residues. V was pared by 6 bases and J by 0 bases, with 8 bases between. The CDR3 region has the DNA TGTGCCAGCAGGGGAGGGCTGAACACTGAAGCTTTCTTT. This gives the protein CASRGGLNTEAFF.

Ten or more counts support this clonotype. The chain employs TRBV12-3 or TRBV12-4 and TRBJ1-2, with a possible D match to TRBD1 (5 bases). V gave up 5 bases and J gave up 8 bases, with 24 bases separating them. The CDR3 has 16 residues. The CDR3 reads CASSADGGAGSGGYTF. As DNA, the CDR3 is TGTGCCAGCAGTGCCGACGGGGGAGCAGGGAGCGGCGGCTACACCTTC.

This rearrangement joins TRBV19 to TRBJ1-6, with 8 bases aligning to TRBD1. The V gene's germline CDR1 is LNHDA and CDR2 SQIVND (reference sequence). The CDR3 is made up of 12 amino acids. V lost 7 bases, J lost 7 bases, and 0 bases stayed unmatched. The CDR3 DNA reads as TGTGCCAGTAACAGGGGGAATTCACCCCTCCACTTT. Translation gives CASNRGNSPLHF.

This chain links TRBV19 with TRBJ1-1, with 9 positions matching TRBD1. Unmatched junction bases numbered 6, after V lost 7 bases and J lost 3 bases. Germline CDR1 reads LNHDA; CDR2 reads SQIVND (reference sequence). The CDR3 consists of 14 residues. For the CDR3, the DNA is TGTGCCAGTATCCCGGGACAGGGTGACACTGAAGCTTTCTTT. Amino acid sequence: CASIPGQGDTEAFF.

The DNA for the CDR3 is TGTGCCAGCAGCTTAGGGACCCCTTCTAACTATGGCTACACCTTC. Encoded protein: CASSLGTPSNYGYTF. V is TRBV7-9 and J is TRBJ1-2; D gene unclear. There are 15 residues in the CDR3. Germline V CDR1 and CDR2: SEHNR, FQNEAQ (reference sequence). The V end lost 1 base, the J end lost 0 bases, and 9 bases lay between the germline ends.

This clonotype was observed at least ten times. This chain uses TRBV6-1 with TRBJ2-7, with D uncertain. V lost 0 bases, J lost 4 bases, and 10 bases lay in between. This CDR3 has 14 amino acids. In germline, CDR1 is MNHNS, CDR2 SASEGT. The CDR3 bases are TGTGCCAGCAGTGAAGCAGGAGCATCGTACGAGCAGTACTTC. It encodes CASSEAGASYEQYF.